The 2 T cell receptor beta chains presented below share a single source sample, sequenced in a study of beta chain features in type 1 diabetes. The study's findings and limits: Across all four CD4+ subsets, people with type 1 diabetes showed modestly shorter TCRB CDR3s.

As every portion of the isolated RNA was reverse transcribed, the sequencing read expressed TCRB transcripts. The method was immunoSEQ multiplex PCR; TCRdb's version includes in-frame clones alone and lacks a portion of them. The table records some 190,000 clones, 6% to 9% of them present only once. Their antigen targets remain unknown. Input material: central memory CD4+ T cells from blood. The receptor source for this set is a man younger than 30 with type 1 diabetes.

V and J are TRBV11-2 and TRBJ2-3, with 12 nucleotides matching TRBD2. V was clipped by 4 bases and J by 1 base; unmatched bases: 12. This CDR3 is 19 amino acids long. CDR1 and CDR2 from the germline V gene are SGHAT and FQNNGV. CDR3 protein: CASSYPTSGSALGTDTQYF. The CDR3, as DNA: TGTGCCAGCAGCTATCCGACTAGCGGGAGTGCCTTGGGCACAGATACGCAGTATTTT.

The chain has TRBV2 and TRBJ2-7; 9 nucleotides match TRBD1. The CDR3 has 15 amino acids. Trimming took 8 bases from V and 3 from J; bases not matched to a gene: 11. Germline assignment: CDR1 SNHLY and CDR2 FYNNEI. CDR3 in DNA: TGTGCCAGCTCTCTCGAGACAGGGGGTAACTACGAGCAGTACTTC. This codes for CASSLETGGNYEQYF.